The next 9 T cell receptor beta chains were all read from a single sample in a study of cytotoxic CD8 clonotypes in ibrutinib-treated CLL. Measured with immunoSEQ multiplex PCR; TCRdb has only the in-frame clones, and not every one. The sample lists roughly 300,000 clones; 70% to 80% were seen once. Sample: PBMCs, taken at disease progression, from a patient treated with ibrutinib. The origin of the receptors is a human donor with chronic lymphocytic leukemia.

The J gene is TRBJ2-3, the V gene TRBV6-5; D possibly corresponds to TRBD2 (6 bases). This CDR3 spans 16 amino acids. Germline V gives CDR1 MNHEY, CDR2 SVGAGI. V lost 2 bases and J lost 8, with 20 bases in between. This chain's CDR3 is CASSYTTSGALGTQYF. The CDR3 DNA sequence: TGTGCCAGCAGTTACACGACTAGTGGGGCTCTTGGTACGCAGTATTTT.

The V call is TRBV6-5, the J call TRBJ2-2, with D unclear. The CDR3 extends over 13 amino acids. The germline V gene encodes CDR1 MNHEY and CDR2 SVGAGI. Trimming shortened V by 5 bases and J by 8 bases, and 12 bases separated the two germline ends. The CDR3 nucleotides read TGTGCCAGCAGTCTTGGCTACTGGGGGGAGCTGTTTTTT. This gives the protein CASSLGYWGELFF.

The chain is built from TRBV11-2 and TRBJ2-7; a weak D match, TRBD1 (6 bases). The V and J ends lost 6 bases and 3 bases respectively, with 21 bases between them. The CDR3 spans 16 residues. Germline values: CDR1 SGHAT, CDR2 FQNNGV. CDR3 DNA sequence: TGTGCCAGCAGTAGTACCGGGACAATTTGGGGCTACGAGCAGTACTTC. Translated, it gives CASSSTGTIWGYEQYF.

The genes are TRBV7-8 and TRBJ1-2; D is uncertain. From germline, CDR1 is SGHVS and CDR2 FQNEAQ. The CDR3 is made up of 14 amino acids. Trimming shortened V by 5 bases and J by 6 bases, and 16 bases separated the two germline ends. The CDR3 nucleotides read TGTGCCAGCAGCCCAAGGGAGGGCGGGGATGGCTACACCTTC. Protein: CASSPREGGDGYTF.

V gene TRBV5-1 combines with J gene TRBJ2-5, with TRBD2 matching 13 bases. This CDR3 has 19 amino acids. Germline CDR1 is SGHRS and CDR2 is YFSETQ. J was trimmed by 2 bases and V by 0 bases; bases with no gene match: 10. The CDR3 reads CASSLVTGGLAGVQETQYF. CDR3 sequence (DNA): TGCGCCAGCAGCTTGGTGACAGGAGGACTAGCGGGGGTGCAAGAGACCCAGTACTTC.

The chain has TRBV6-5 and TRBJ2-2; D is unresolved. V was pared by 5 bases and J by 4 bases, with 11 bases between. CDR1 is MNHEY, CDR2 SVGAGI, per germline. This CDR3 is built from 14 residues. Here the CDR3 reads CASSPRWATGELFF. CDR3 DNA sequence: TGTGCCAGCAGTCCGCGTTGGGCCACCGGGGAGCTGTTTTTT.

The rearrangement links TRBV7-2 to TRBJ1-2, with 7 nucleotides matching TRBD1. Germline V gene sequence: CDR1 SGHTA, CDR2 FQGNSA. The CDR3 extends over 15 amino acids. V trimming: 1 base; J trimming: 4 bases; junction bases outside the gene matches: 6. CDR3 DNA sequence: TGTGCCAGCAGCTTAGTGGTAGGGGGCTTCTATGGCTACACCTTC. It translates to CASSLVVGGFYGYTF.

The gene calls are TRBV27 and TRBJ2-4, with D unresolved. Trimming removed 0 bases at V and 2 bases at J, with 2 bases between. Germline V gene sequence: CDR1 MNHEY, CDR2 SMNVEV (reference sequence). There are 13 residues in the CDR3. CDR3 protein: CASSLSTKNIQYF. Here the CDR3 DNA reads TGTGCCAGCAGTTTATCTACCAAAAACATTCAGTACTTC.

The chain has TRBV19 and TRBJ2-1; the D call may be TRBD1 or TRBD2 (5 bases each). V was pared by 4 bases and J by 2 bases, with 15 bases between. Germline-derived CDR1 and CDR2 are LNHDA and SQIVND (reference sequence). This CDR3 comprises 16 residues. CDR3 region: CASSSVGTAAYNEQFF. As DNA, the CDR3 is TGTGCCAGTAGTAGTGTAGGGACGGCGGCCTACAATGAGCAGTTCTTC.